These 22 T cell receptor beta chains were all obtained from the same sample, sequenced in a study of PD-L1 blockade in urothelial cancer. The time point denotes: peripheral blood 6 weeks after treatment start. Repertoires were generated with immunoSEQ multiplex PCR, while TCRdb's copy carries only in-frame clones and drops some. There are about 30,000 clones in the sample; 80% to 90% occur only once, and 6.5% to 8% lies in the top ten. The sample was PBMCs, taken around atezolizumab (anti-PD-L1) treatment. The receptors shown here come from a man aged 80 or over with urothelial cancer.

The chain is built from TRBV19 and TRBJ1-2; 7 bases fit TRBD1. Germline V gives CDR1 LNHDA, CDR2 SQIVND (reference sequence). V shed 3 bases and J 7 bases; nucleotides not matched to a gene: 14. This CDR3 is 16 amino acids long. The CDR3 bases are TGTGCCAGTAGTATGGGCGACAGGGCGTATCGTCTTGGCTACACCTTC. Translated: CASSMGDRAYRLGYTF.

The chain joins TRBV5-4 to TRBJ2-7, with 10 positions matching TRBD2. The CDR3 consists of 14 residues. Germline V gene sequence: CDR1 SGHNT, CDR2 YYREEE (reference sequence). V shed 4 bases, J shed 2 bases, and the junction held 3 bases outside the gene matches. CDR3 in DNA: TGTGCCAGCAGCCTAAGCGGGAGGGCCTACGAGCAGTACTTC. Encoded protein: CASSLSGRAYEQYF.

This CDR3 reads CASGRTGQGAAKNIQYF. The CDR3 DNA sequence: TGTGCTAGTGGTAGGACCGGACAGGGCGCGGCCAAAAACATTCAGTACTTC. This chain uses TRBV12-5 with TRBJ2-4; 8 bases match TRBD1. The CDR3 is 17 residues long. In germline, CDR1 is LGHNT, CDR2 FRNRAP. Trimming at V came to 5 bases and at J to 1 base, leaving 10 bases not matched to a gene.

The chain combines TRBV5-1 with TRBJ2-5, with 8 bases matching TRBD1. Per the germline V gene, CDR1 is SGHRS and CDR2 is YFSETQ. The V segment lost 5 bases and the J segment 3 bases; nucleotides outside the gene matches: 12. This CDR3 comprises 16 residues. The CDR3 loop reads CASREDRVPLKETQYF. For the CDR3, the DNA is TGCGCCAGCAGAGAGGACAGGGTGCCCCTTAAAGAGACCCAGTACTTC.

V is TRBV29-1 and J is TRBJ2-7; D might be TRBD2 (5 bases). The CDR3 runs 12 residues. Germline CDR1 SQVTM, CDR2 ANQGSEA. Trimming removed 4 bases at V and 1 base at J, with 8 bases between. In DNA, the CDR3 is TGCAGCGTTGTTCGGGATTCCTACGAGCAGTACTTC. Translation gives CSVVRDSYEQYF.

The J gene is TRBJ2-1, the V gene TRBV9; 13 bases are shared with TRBD2. The trim removed 0 bases at V and 4 bases at J, leaving 4 bases unmatched. This CDR3 spans 17 amino acids. The germline V gene encodes CDR1 SGDLS and CDR2 YYNGEE. CDR3 protein: CASSVGTSGSAYNEQFF. The CDR3 nucleotides read TGTGCCAGCAGCGTAGGGACTAGCGGGAGCGCGTACAATGAGCAGTTCTTC.

The chain has TRBV7-7 and TRBJ2-7, with D perhaps TRBD1 (5 bases). There are 15 residues in the CDR3. The V and J ends lost 5 bases and 2 bases respectively, with 16 bases between them. Germline CDR1 reads SSHAT; CDR2 reads FNYEAQ (reference sequence). The CDR3 here is CASSPTQDKAYEQYF. Written as DNA, the CDR3 is TGTGCCAGCAGCCCTACCCAGGACAAAGCCTACGAGCAGTACTTC.

The genes are TRBV18 and TRBJ2-5; D perhaps matches TRBD2 (6 bases). CDR3 length: 13 residues. CDR1 and CDR2 from the germline V gene are KGHSH and LQKENI. V dropped 3 bases and J dropped 4 bases, with 9 bases sitting between them. The chain's CDR3 is CASSPGSLETQYF. CDR3 bases: TGTGCCAGCTCACCCGGGAGTTTAGAGACCCAGTACTTC.

CDR3 in amino acids: CATSSYGYTF. The CDR3, as DNA: TGTGCCACCTCCTCCTATGGCTACACCTTC. The chain recombines TRBV6-5 with TRBJ1-2; unclear D gene. In germline, CDR1 is MNHEY, CDR2 SVGAGI. The V and J ends lost 10 bases and 4 bases respectively, with 7 bases between them. The CDR3 extends over 10 amino acids.

This chain connects TRBV28 to TRBJ1-5, with D maybe TRBD1 (6 bases). V lost 7 bases, J lost 7 bases, and 20 bases lay in between. The CDR3 is 15 residues long. Germline V gene sequence: CDR1 MDHEN, CDR2 SYDVKM. The CDR3 loop is CASKGGIGGLQPQHF. The CDR3 DNA reads TGTGCCAGCAAGGGTGGTATCGGGGGGCTCCAGCCCCAGCATTTT.

This chain connects TRBV19 to TRBJ2-1; TRBD2 matches 14 bases. The V and J ends lost 7 bases and 2 bases, in that order; junction bases with no gene match: 4. Germline loops: CDR1 LNHDA, CDR2 SQIVND (reference sequence). This CDR3 has 16 amino acids. The CDR3 sequence is CASIGLAGGTYNEQFF. CDR3 coding DNA: TGTGCCAGTATTGGACTAGCGGGGGGAACCTACAATGAGCAGTTCTTC.

The chain has TRBV27 and TRBJ1-1; perhaps TRBD1 as D (6 bases). The V end lost 7 bases, the J end lost 5 bases, and 20 bases lay between the germline ends. The CDR3 has 15 residues. Germline CDR1 MNHEY, CDR2 SMNVEV (reference sequence). CDR3 sequence reads: CASIPTGGAWTEAFF. For the CDR3, the DNA is TGTGCCAGCATCCCCACGGGGGGGGCGTGGACTGAAGCTTTCTTT.

The V gene is TRBV27, the J gene TRBJ1-4; possibly TRBD1 for D (5 bases). The germline V gene encodes CDR1 MNHEY and CDR2 SMNVEV (reference sequence). This CDR3 is built from 14 residues. V lost 5 bases to trimming and J lost 5 bases, with 12 bases between them. The CDR3 DNA reads as TGTGCCAGCAGTATGGTGGGGCGGAATGAAAAACTGTTTTTT. Protein: CASSMVGRNEKLFF.

V gene TRBV5-1 combines with J gene TRBJ2-1; 7 nucleotides line up with TRBD2. This CDR3 spans 15 amino acids. The J segment lost 9 bases and the V segment lost 0 bases, leaving 9 bases of the junction unmatched. Germline lookup yields CDR1 SGHRS and CDR2 YFSETQ. CDR3 nucleotides: TGCGCCAGCAGCTTGGGGGGGAGGGCTCTTGGTGAGCAGTTCTTC. Amino acids: CASSLGGRALGEQFF.

This chain's CDR3 is CASSYLGQGKGYTF. The CDR3 DNA is TGTGCCAGCAGTTACCTTGGTCAGGGGAAAGGCTACACCTTC. J is TRBJ1-2 and V is TRBV6-6, with D tentatively TRBD1 (6 bases). Germline V gene data show CDR1 as MNHNY and CDR2 as SVGAGI (reference sequence). V dropped 2 bases and J dropped 8 bases, with 15 bases sitting between them. The CDR3 extends over 14 amino acids.

The chain combines TRBV5-6 with TRBJ1-4; TRBD1 aligns across 7 bases. Trimming took 0 bases from V and 8 from J; bases not matched to a gene: 4. The CDR3 contains 14 residues. Germline V CDR1 and CDR2: SGHDT, YYEEEE. CDR3 in amino acids: CASSLDRGGEKLFF. CDR3 DNA sequence: TGTGCCAGCAGCTTGGACAGGGGCGGGGAAAAACTGTTTTTT.

This clone came up once. This chain links TRBV4-2 with TRBJ2-1; TRBD2 might be the D (5 bases). CDR3 length equals 16 residues. Deletions cut 5 bases from V and 10 bases from J, with 24 bases between. Germline V CDR1 and CDR2: LGHNA, YNFKEQ. The CDR3: CASSNPGTTHRGEQFF. CDR3 in DNA: TGTGCCAGCAGCAACCCAGGAACAACCCATCGGGGAGAGCAGTTCTTC.

This chain uses TRBV15 with TRBJ1-5; possibly TRBD1 for D (5 bases). Germline values: CDR1 LNHNV, CDR2 YYDKDF (reference sequence). The CDR3 loop spans 17 amino acids. Trimming cost V 0 bases and J 6 bases, with 18 bases left between them. As DNA, the CDR3 is TGTGCCACCAGCAGAGAGGGGGAGGGGCCCGCCGGTCAGCCCCAGCATTTT. It encodes CATSREGEGPAGQPQHF.

The gene calls are TRBV19 and TRBJ2-2; TRBD2 aligns across 14 bases. This CDR3 has 16 amino acids. Germline values: CDR1 LNHDA, CDR2 SQIVND (reference sequence). V shed 5 bases, J shed 5 bases, and the junction held 4 bases outside the gene matches. The CDR3 sequence is CASSGLAGGITGELFF. Here the CDR3 DNA reads TGTGCCAGTAGTGGACTAGCGGGAGGTATAACCGGGGAGCTGTTTTTT.

This clone was found once. The gene calls are TRBV7-6 and TRBJ2-3, with a tentative D call TRBD2 (6 bases). Trimming left V 1 base short and J 2 bases short, with 10 bases between. The CDR3 totals 15 residues. CDR1 SGHVS and CDR2 FNYEAQ come from the germline V gene. CDR3 sequence: CASSLGGTPTDTQYF. CDR3 in DNA: TGTGCCAGCAGCTTAGGCGGGACTCCCACAGATACGCAGTATTTT.

This clone was observed a few times. The rearrangement joins TRBV6-6 to TRBJ1-1, with 7 bases that match TRBD1. This CDR3 has 14 residues. V gave up 5 bases and J gave up 1 base; unmatched junction bases: 4. CDR1 and CDR2 from the germline V gene are MNHNY and SVGAGI (reference sequence). The CDR3 spells CASSPGTANTEAFF. CDR3 sequence (DNA): TGTGCCAGCAGTCCCGGGACAGCGAACACTGAAGCTTTCTTT.

The rearrangement uses TRBV7-9 and TRBJ2-3; a weak D match, TRBD2 (6 bases). This CDR3 comprises 17 residues. The V gene lost 5 bases and the J gene lost 6 bases, with 24 bases spanning the gap. Germline values: CDR1 SEHNR, CDR2 FQNEAQ (reference sequence). The CDR3 DNA follows: TGTGCCAGCAGCCCCCTAGAAGGGAGGTCTTTAGGGGATACGCAGTATTTT. It specifies CASSPLEGRSLGDTQYF. The full variable domain, completed using reference TRBV7-9 and TRBJ2-3, is DTGVSQNPRHKITKRGQNVTFRCDPISEHNRLYWYRQTLGQGPEFLTYFQNEAQLEKSRLLSDRFSAERPKGSFSTLEIQRTEQGDSAMYLCASSPLEGRSLGDTQYFGPGTRLTVL.